Given below is one T cell receptor (beta chain) in context. What it binds is unknown. The sample comes from a study of T cells in Graves' hyperthyroidism and ophthalmopathy. The germline V gene has CDR1 SGHDT and CDR2 YYEEEE. CDR3 length: 17 residues. Trimming pared 2 bases from V and 5 bases from J, leaving 22 bases between. Template material for amplifying TCR beta CDR3 regions consisted of RNA transcripts. First-round RT-PCR of the TCR CDR3 relied on the HTBI primer set. Using its own MiXCR run on the multiplex PCR reads, TCRdb lists one record per CDR3 protein. The sample lists hundreds of thousands of distinct CDR3 sequences; about 14% were seen once. Clinical symptoms, serum thyroxine and TRAb, thyroid ultrasound and orbital computed tomography were used for the diagnoses. Study-wide findings and caveats: Blood also carried most thyroid clonotypes expanded above 0.001. In simple terms, a model built on 13 V-J features told ophthalmopathy apart from stable hyperthyroidism.

The V gene is TRBV5-6, the J gene TRBJ1-1; D gene uncertain. This TCR came from a woman under 30 with Graves' hyperthyroidism. Sequencing input: blood. This CDR3 reads CASSFGSGLKRWTEAFF. CDR3 in DNA: TGTGCCAGCAGCTTCGGAAGCGGACTTAAAAGGTGGACTGAAGCTTTCTTT.